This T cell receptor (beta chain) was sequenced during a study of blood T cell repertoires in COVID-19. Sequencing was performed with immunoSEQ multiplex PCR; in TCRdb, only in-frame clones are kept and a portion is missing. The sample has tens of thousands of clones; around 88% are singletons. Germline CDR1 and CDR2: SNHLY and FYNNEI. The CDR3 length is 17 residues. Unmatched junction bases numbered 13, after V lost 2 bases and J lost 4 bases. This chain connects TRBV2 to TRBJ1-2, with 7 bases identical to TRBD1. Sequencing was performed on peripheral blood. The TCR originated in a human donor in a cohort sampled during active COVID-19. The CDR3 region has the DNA TGTGCCAGCAGTGAAAGTCGGTGGTCAGGGGGTCTCTATGGCTACACCTTC. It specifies CASSESRWSGGLYGYTF.